The rows below give T cell receptor beta chains drawn from one sample of a study of T cell responses to AZD1222 COVID-19 vaccine. Data came from immunoSEQ multiplex PCR; TCRdb stores just in-frame clones and leaves some out. The table includes over 150,000 clones, around 92% detected once. Sequences were derived from peripheral blood, sampled on day 0 of MenACWY control vaccination. These receptors were obtained from an adult in good health. Both conserved end residues are part of each CDR3. A D gene is named only where the DNA matches it firmly. Rows give clone size only sometimes, using once, few, many, or a class for an expanded clone.

abundance,d_gene,v_gene,j_gene,CDR3nt,CDR3aa
.,TRBD2,TRBV4-3,TRBJ2-7,TGCGCCAGCAGCCTCGGACTAGCGGAACCGACGGGGGGCTCCTACGAGCAGTACTTC,CASSLGLAEPTGGSYEQYF
.,.,TRBV5-4,TRBJ1-1,TGTGCCAGCAGCATAAACCGAAACACTGAAGCTTTCTTT,CASSINRNTEAFF
.,.,TRBV9,TRBJ1-4,TGTGCCAGCAGCCGAAGTGGGCCAACTAATGAAAAACTGTTTTTT,CASSRSGPTNEKLFF
.,.,TRBV6-2/TRBV6-3,TRBJ2-1,TGTGCCAGCAGTTTTCAGCCGGGACCATGGTTCTTC,CASSFQPGPWFF
.,TRBD1,TRBV30,TRBJ1-2,TGTGCCTGGAGTGTACAAACAGGGGCCGGTGGCTACACCTTC,CAWSVQTGAGGYTF
.,.,TRBV18,TRBJ2-1,TGTGCCAGCTCACCACTACGGGGCAATGAGCAGTTCTTC,CASSPLRGNEQFF
.,.,TRBV4-2,TRBJ2-1,TGTGCCAGCAGCCAAGGGGGAAATGAGCAGTTCTTC,CASSQGGNEQFF
few,.,TRBV7-6,TRBJ2-3,TGTGCCAGCAGCCCCAGCGACGTCAAGGGAACAGATACGCAGTATTTT,CASSPSDVKGTDTQYF
.,TRBD2,TRBV3-1/TRBV3-2,TRBJ2-3,TGTGCCAGCAGCCGGGGGGGAGGGCCCACAGATACGCAGTATTTT,CASSRGGGPTDTQYF
.,.,TRBV12-5,TRBJ1-5,TGTGCTAGTGCAGGAGGAGCAGGTGGCAATCAGCCCCAGCATTTT,CASAGGAGGNQPQHF
once,TRBD2,TRBV6-5,TRBJ2-3,TGTGCCAGCACAGTAGCGGGGTGGAGCACAGATACGCAGTATTTT,CASTVAGWSTDTQYF
.,.,TRBV24-1,TRBJ1-2,TGTGCCACCAGTGATCGAGGGACGGGGTATGGCTACACCTTC,CATSDRGTGYGYTF
.,.,TRBV5-1,TRBJ1-5,TGCGCCAGCAGCCAGGCGGGAGGGCATCAGCCCCAGCATTTT,CASSQAGGHQPQHF
.,TRBD2,TRBV5-1,TRBJ2-7,TGCGCCAGCAGCTTGAGCGGGAGCTCCTACGAGCAGTACTTC,CASSLSGSSYEQYF
.,.,TRBV7-8,TRBJ1-3,TGTGCCAGCAGCTTAGCGCGACGGACAGAACGTGGAAACACCATATATTTT,CASSLARRTERGNTIYF
.,.,TRBV27,TRBJ1-5,TGTGCCAGCAGTTTAAACAGGGAACAGCCCCAGCATTTT,CASSLNREQPQHF
.,TRBD2,TRBV28,TRBJ2-7,TGTGCCAGCAGGCGACTAGCGGGTACCCACGAGCAGTACTTC,CASRRLAGTHEQYF
once,TRBD1,TRBV14,TRBJ2-5,TGTGCCAGCAGCCACCAGACAGGGCTGGAGACCCAGTACTTC,CASSHQTGLETQYF
.,TRBD1,TRBV5-6,TRBJ2-7,TGTGCCAGCAGCTCCGGGACAGGCTACGAGCAGTACTTC,CASSSGTGYEQYF
.,TRBD1,TRBV6-5,TRBJ1-1,TGTGCCAGCAGCCTAAGGACAGGGGGTGAAGCTTTCTTT,CASSLRTGGEAFF
.,TRBD2,TRBV3-1/TRBV3-2,TRBJ2-1,TGTGCCAGCAGCCAAGATTACGCGGGGGTATCCAATGAGCAGTTCTTC,CASSQDYAGVSNEQFF
.,.,TRBV6-2/TRBV6-3,TRBJ2-7,TGTGCCAGCAGTTCCCGGGACGCCTCCTACGAGCAGTACTTC,CASSSRDASYEQYF
.,.,TRBV10-2,TRBJ1-1,TGCGCCAGCAGTGACAGGGGTAACACTGAAGCTTTCTTT,CASSDRGNTEAFF
once,.,TRBV6-7,TRBJ2-7,TGTGCCAGCAGTTACCTTTGGACCTACGAGCAGTACTTC,CASSYLWTYEQYF
.,.,TRBV15,TRBJ1-5,TGTGCCACCAGCTTAGGGCCCAGGCTGGGAATAGGTAGCAATCAGCCCCAGCATTTT,CATSLGPRLGIGSNQPQHF
.,TRBD1,TRBV5-4,TRBJ1-1,TGTGCCAGCAGCTCCGGGACAGGGGGCACCCCCGAAGCTTTCTTT,CASSSGTGGTPEAFF
.,TRBD1,TRBV19,TRBJ2-7,TGTGCCAGTAGCCCCGGAAGGGGGCTTTACGAGCAGTACTTC,CASSPGRGLYEQYF
.,TRBD1,TRBV5-5,TRBJ1-1,TGTGCCAGCAGCCTAATACAGGGGGCGAGTCCTGAAGCTTTCTTT,CASSLIQGASPEAFF
.,TRBD2,TRBV12-3/TRBV12-4,TRBJ2-1,TGTGCCAATTGGGGGGGGGAGCAGTTCTTC,CANWGGEQFF
few,.,TRBV5-5,TRBJ1-1,TGTGCCAGCAGCTTGGAGGCGTACACTGAAGCTTTCTTT,CASSLEAYTEAFF
.,.,TRBV6-1,TRBJ2-3,TGTGCCAGCAGTGACCTTATCGATACGCAGTATTTT,CASSDLIDTQYF
.,TRBD1,TRBV3-1/TRBV3-2,TRBJ2-3,TGTGCCAGCAGCCAAGATTTTACAGGGGAGGATACGCAGTATTTT,CASSQDFTGEDTQYF
.,.,TRBV25-1,TRBJ2-1,TGTGCCAGCAGAGTGGAAACCGGCGGGGATTACAATGAGCAGTTCTTC,CASRVETGGDYNEQFF
few,.,TRBV7-2,TRBJ1-1,TGTGCCAGCACCGGGTGGGGTGCGGGGGCTGAAGCTTTCTTT,CASTGWGAGAEAFF
few,TRBD1,TRBV6-6,TRBJ1-5,TGTGCCAGCAGACGACAGGGATTGACCTATAGCAATCAGCCCCAGCATTTT,CASRRQGLTYSNQPQHF
.,.,TRBV9,TRBJ1-2,TGTGCCAGCAGCGATTCACGGGACGGCTATGGCTACACCTTC,CASSDSRDGYGYTF
.,TRBD1,TRBV6-2/TRBV6-3,TRBJ1-6,TGTGCCAGCAGTAACAGACAGGGATCTTCACCCCTCCACTTT,CASSNRQGSSPLHF
.,.,TRBV27,TRBJ2-3,TGTGCCAGCAGTTTGCGTATGGAACCCACGGTTACTCATACGCAGTATTTT,CASSLRMEPTVTHTQYF
.,TRBD2,TRBV7-2,TRBJ2-2,TGTGCCAGCAGCCTACTAGTTTATAGCGGGGTGACCGGGGAGCTGTTTTTT,CASSLLVYSGVTGELFF
.,TRBD2,TRBV28,TRBJ2-3,TGTGCCAGCCGGCTTCGTAGGCTAGCGGGAGATGGAGATACGCAGTATTTT,CASRLRRLAGDGDTQYF
.,.,TRBV20-1,TRBJ2-7,TGCAGTGCCCTTCTGGTCTACGAGCAGTACTTC,CSALLVYEQYF
.,TRBD1,TRBV10-3,TRBJ1-5,TGTGCCATCAGAGAGACAGGGGAAAGCAATCAGCCCCAGCATTTT,CAIRETGESNQPQHF
once,.,TRBV7-9,TRBJ1-4,TGTGCCAGCAGTCCACCCGGGACTGCAAATGAAAAACTGTTTTTT,CASSPPGTANEKLFF
few,.,TRBV4-3,TRBJ2-1,TGCGCCAGCAGCCAAGATAGAGTAGTTTCCTACAATGAGCAGTTCTTC,CASSQDRVVSYNEQFF
.,.,TRBV7-9,TRBJ1-3,TGTGCCAGCAGCTCCTTGGGGGGGGCGGCTGGAAACACCATATATTTT,CASSSLGGAAGNTIYF
once,TRBD2,TRBV27,TRBJ2-3,TGTGCCAGCAGTATGGGACTAGCACGCACAGATACGCAGTATTTT,CASSMGLARTDTQYF
.,TRBD1,TRBV27,TRBJ1-1,TGTGCCAGCAGGGACAGGGAAGCAACGCAGAACACTGAAGCTTTCTTT,CASRDREATQNTEAFF
.,.,TRBV7-3,TRBJ2-5,TGTGCCAGCAGCCCACGAGGGGGTAAAGAGACCCAGTACTTC,CASSPRGGKETQYF
.,TRBD1,TRBV9,TRBJ1-1,TGTGCCAGCAGCGGAGAAGGGACAGCCAGAGAAGCTTTCTTT,CASSGEGTAREAFF
few,.,TRBV2,TRBJ2-1,TGTGCCAGCAATACAAGGAACCCATACAATGAGCAGTTCTTC,CASNTRNPYNEQFF
.,.,TRBV29-1,TRBJ2-7,TGCAGCGTCCCCTGGGGAACCCACGAGCAGTACTTC,CSVPWGTHEQYF